The 22 T cell receptor beta chains below all came from one sample that was sequenced in a study of shared clonotypes between healthy human individuals (dated by TCRdb to about 2020). CD8 naive samples were CD45RO-negative cells positively selected for CCR7, giving a CD45RA+CCR7+ population that excluded TemRA cells. Library preparation used the immunoSEQ multiplex PCR assay. TCRdb obtained this table from immuneACCESS and retained in-frame rearrangements with V and J assigned. These tables miss some clones; where compared with another copy, unresolved V genes account for less than half of the shortfall, and the remainder is unexplained. Present in this sample are roughly 590,000 clones, about 95% of which were seen just once. Approximately 0.1% of the sample goes to the ten largest clones. Sequenced: naive CD8+ T cells sorted from blood. The sample's cell subset or site label, decoded: CD45RA+CCR7+. The receptors here all came from a woman between 25 and 40 years old in good health.

The V and J genes are TRBV28 and TRBJ2-5; D is unclear. Gene TRBJ2-7 matches the end of the DNA better, so the J call may be wrong. Germline values: CDR1 MDHEN, CDR2 SYDVKM. The length of the CDR3 is 15 residues. In DNA, the CDR3 is TGTGCCAGCAGCACTCTAGTTGCCACCACCTACGAGCAGTACTTC. The encoded protein is CASSTLVATTYEQYF.

V and J are TRBV5-6 and TRBJ2-7, with TRBD1 identical over 9 bases. V lost 3 bases to trimming and J lost 4 bases; unmatched junction nucleotides: 11. The CDR3 is made up of 16 amino acids. Looked up from germline, CDR1 is SGHDT and CDR2 is YYEEEE. The CDR3 loop is CASSSHPRTGVYEQYF. The CDR3 DNA sequence: TGTGCCAGCAGCTCCCACCCCCGGACAGGGGTGTACGAGCAGTACTTC.

The DNA for the CDR3 is TGTGCCAGCAGTTACGGTCCGGGGGCGAACACTGAAGCTTTCTTT. Protein: CASSYGPGANTEAFF. V gene TRBV6-5 combines with J gene TRBJ1-1; possible D gene TRBD1, 6 bases. The CDR3 covers 15 residues. V gave up 2 bases and J gave up 1 base, with 11 bases separating them. Germline CDR1 reads MNHEY; CDR2 reads SVGAGI.

A single count supports this clone. The chain links TRBV19 to TRBJ2-5; 7 positions agree with TRBD1. The DNA end is more similar to TRBJ2-7, so the J call may be wrong. Germline V lookup: CDR1 LNHDA, CDR2 SQIVND (reference sequence). The CDR3 is 15 residues long. The CDR3 DNA follows: TGTGCCAGTAGCCCCGGACAGGAGTCAAATTACGAGCAGTACTTC. The encoded protein is CASSPGQESNYEQYF.

This clone was detected only once. The chain joins TRBV7-2 to TRBJ2-7; TRBD1 matches 11 bases. V was pared by 8 bases and J by 3 bases, with 9 bases of the junction left unmatched. This CDR3 has 15 amino acids. Germline CDR1 and CDR2: SGHTA and FQGNSA. The CDR3 loop is CASELRDRGNYEQYF. DNA of the CDR3: TGTGCCAGCGAACTCCGGGACAGGGGGAACTACGAGCAGTACTTC.

The rearrangement links TRBV6-5 to TRBJ1-3; D remains unclear. The CDR3 consists of 14 residues. V lost 0 bases to trimming and J lost 2 bases, with 5 bases between them. Germline loops: CDR1 MNHEY, CDR2 SVGAGI. DNA of the CDR3: TGTGCCAGCAGTTACTCCGCCACTGGAAACACCATATATTTT. It specifies CASSYSATGNTIYF.

This CDR3 reads CASSLNAGETGELFF. The DNA of the CDR3 is TGTGCCAGCAGCTTGAATGCGGGAGAGACCGGGGAGCTGTTTTTT. The rearrangement uses TRBV5-4 and TRBJ2-2, with 7 positions matching TRBD2. Germline trimming cut 1 base from V and 5 bases from J; bases unmatched to any gene: 5. The CDR3 covers 15 residues. Germline V gene data show CDR1 as SGHNT and CDR2 as YYREEE (reference sequence).

This clone came up once. The V gene is TRBV27, the J gene TRBJ2-7; D may be TRBD2 (6 bases). Trimming stripped 5 bases from V and 5 bases from J, with 22 bases between. CDR3 size: 16 residues. Germline loops: CDR1 MNHEY, CDR2 SMNVEV (reference sequence). Written as DNA, the CDR3 is TGTGCCAGCAGTCCTGACCTTCGGGCGGGATCGCACGAGCAGTACTTC. Its protein product is CASSPDLRAGSHEQYF.

The chain carries TRBV9 and TRBJ2-1, with 12 nucleotides matching TRBD2. Per germline, CDR1 SGDLS and CDR2 YYNGEE. The CDR3 loop spans 17 amino acids. J lost 4 bases, V lost 1 base, and 6 bases had no gene match. CDR3 sequence reads: CASSVQTSGSSYNEQFF. The DNA for the CDR3 is TGTGCCAGCAGCGTACAGACTAGCGGGAGTTCATACAATGAGCAGTTCTTC.

The chain carries TRBV29-1 and TRBJ2-5; D gene uncertain. The tail of the sequence fits TRBJ2-7 better, so the J call may be wrong. From germline, CDR1 is SQVTM and CDR2 ANQGSEA. This CDR3 has 11 amino acids. CDR3 bases: TGCAGCGTTGAAAACTTCTACGAGCAGTACTTC. Residues: CSVENFYEQYF.

The chain couples TRBV5-1 to TRBJ2-2, with 10 bases that match TRBD2. Per germline, CDR1 SGHRS and CDR2 YFSETQ. This CDR3 region has 17 residues. Losses at the gene ends were 4 bases for V and 5 bases for J; bases not matched to a gene: 11. The CDR3 region is CASSPRRQREGTGELFF. The CDR3 DNA sequence: TGCGCCAGCAGCCCTAGGCGGCAGCGGGAGGGAACCGGGGAGCTGTTTTTT.

This chain connects TRBV25-1 to TRBJ1-4; 7 nucleotides match TRBD1. The J segment lost 2 bases and the V segment lost 8 bases, leaving 5 bases of the junction unmatched. CDR3 length: 14 residues. Germline values: CDR1 MGHDK, CDR2 SYGVNS. The CDR3 region is CASQGGMTNEKLFF. The CDR3, as DNA: TGTGCCAGCCAGGGGGGGATGACTAATGAAAAACTGTTTTTT.

V and J are TRBV5-4 and TRBJ2-7; 14 bases line up with TRBD2. This CDR3 spans 15 amino acids. Germline V gene lookup returns CDR1 SGHNT and CDR2 YYREEE (reference sequence). J gave up 8 bases and V 4 bases, and 8 bases lay outside the gene matches. The CDR3 nucleotides are TGTGCCAGCAGCCGGACTAGCGGGAGGCCTGAGCAGCAGTACTTC. It encodes CASSRTSGRPEQQYF.

The table lists this clone with a count of one. The chain combines TRBV13 with TRBJ2-5, with TRBD1 matching 8 bases. The V gene end was trimmed by 6 bases and the J gene end by 5 bases; junction bases not matched to a gene: 8. The CDR3 spans 14 residues. In germline, CDR1 is PRHDT, CDR2 FYEKMQ (reference sequence). DNA of the CDR3: TGTGCCAGCAGTTCCCAGGGGGCTGGGGAGACCCAGTACTTC. Its translation is CASSSQGAGETQYF.

The V and J genes are TRBV25-1 and TRBJ2-3; TRBD2 aligns across 10 bases. V lost 6 bases, J lost 2 bases, and 8 bases stayed unmatched. The CDR3 contains 16 residues. CDR1 is MGHDK and CDR2 is SYGVNS in the germline V gene. Here the CDR3 DNA reads TGTGCCAGCAGAGCGAGGACTAGCGGAAACACAGATACGCAGTATTTT. Translated, it gives CASRARTSGNTDTQYF. Combining the CDR3 with reference TRBV25-1 and TRBJ2-3 gives the whole variable domain EADIYQTPRYLVIGTGKKITLECSQTMGHDKMYWYQQDPGMELHLIHYSYGVNSTEKGDLSSESTVSRIRTEHFPLTLESARPSHTSQYLCASRARTSGNTDTQYFGPGTRLTVL.

V usage is TRBV28 and J usage is TRBJ2-5; 12 bases agree with TRBD2. This CDR3 contains 15 residues. The trim removed 5 bases at V and 5 bases at J, leaving 6 bases unmatched. CDR1 is MDHEN, CDR2 SYDVKM, per germline. As DNA, the CDR3 is TGTGCCAGCAGTCCGACTAGCGGGAGCGCGGAGACCCAGTACTTC. Protein sequence: CASSPTSGSAETQYF.

The J gene is TRBJ2-5, the V gene TRBV28; 7 nucleotides align to TRBD1. The DNA end lines up better with TRBJ2-7; the J call may be wrong. The CDR3 has 14 residues. CDR1 is MDHEN and CDR2 is SYDVKM in the germline V gene. CDR3 in amino acids: CASSSLQGSYEQYF. The CDR3 DNA reads TGTGCCAGCAGTTCATTACAGGGGAGCTACGAGCAGTACTTC.

This chain connects TRBV5-4 to TRBJ2-5; D possibly corresponds to TRBD1 (6 bases). Trimming removed 0 bases from V and 0 bases from J, with 6 bases in between. The CDR3 runs to 14 residues. Germline V CDR1 and CDR2: SGHNT, YYREEE (reference sequence). This CDR3 reads CASSLGDNQETQYF. CDR3 coding DNA: TGTGCCAGCAGCTTGGGGGACAACCAAGAGACCCAGTACTTC.

The chain employs TRBV4-1 and TRBJ2-1; 7 bases agree with TRBD2. The junction had 7 bases not matched to a gene; V was cut back by 1 base and J by 7 bases. Germline loops: CDR1 MGHRA, CDR2 YSYEKL. The CDR3 extends over 15 amino acids. The CDR3 sequence: CASSQVLRETNEQFF. The CDR3, as DNA: TGCGCCAGCAGCCAAGTTTTGCGGGAGACGAATGAGCAGTTCTTC.

V gene TRBV9 combines with J gene TRBJ2-7, with 15 bases that match TRBD2. The J segment lost 3 bases and the V segment lost 2 bases, leaving 3 bases of the junction unmatched. CDR3 length: 16 residues. The V gene's germline CDR1 is SGDLS and CDR2 YYNGEE. The CDR3 bases are TGTGCCAGCAGCGTTGGGACTAGCGGGAGGAACTACGAGCAGTACTTC. This gives the protein CASSVGTSGRNYEQYF.

This sequence joins TRBV9 and TRBJ2-7; TRBD1 might be the D (6 bases). Trimming removed 0 bases at V and 7 bases at J, with 17 bases between. Germline CDR1 SGDLS, CDR2 YYNGEE. This CDR3 contains 15 residues. CDR3 sequence reads: CASSVVSGEGVEQYF. CDR3 in DNA: TGTGCCAGCAGCGTAGTGAGCGGAGAGGGGGTAGAGCAGTACTTC. The whole variable domain, remainder taken from reference TRBV9 and TRBJ2-7, is DSGVTQTPKHLITATGQRVTLRCSPRSGDLSVYWYQQSLDQGLQFLIQYYNGEERAKGNILERFSAQQFPDLHSELNLSSLELGDSALYFCASSVVSGEGVEQYFGPGTRLTVT.

The chain uses TRBV11-2 and TRBJ2-4; 9 bases map to TRBD1. The junction had 8 bases not matched to a gene; V was cut back by 2 bases and J by 0 bases. The CDR3 has 18 residues. The germline CDR1 and CDR2 sequences are SGHAT and FQNNGV. The CDR3 DNA reads as TGTGCCAGCAGCTTAAACAGGGGGCTGTTCGTAGCCAAAAACATTCAGTACTTC. It is translated as CASSLNRGLFVAKNIQYF.